The present T cell receptor beta chain was sequenced within a study of blood T cell repertoires in COVID-19. Study summary: PBMCs, B-cell-depleted T cells, or T cells were the source of the cDNA or gDNA that made up the material.

Assay used: immunoSEQ multiplex PCR; TCRdb lists only in-frame clones, some missing. The profile shows around 60,000 clones, about four fifths of them singletons. The TCR originated in a woman of 80 years or more with acute or convalescent COVID-19. Sequencing was performed on peripheral blood.

The CDR3 DNA follows: TGTGCCAGTATGCCGGGAAGGCAGAATGAGCAGTTCTTC. As protein: CASMPGRQNEQFF. This rearrangement joins TRBV19 to TRBJ2-1; maybe TRBD2 (5 bases). The germline CDR1 and CDR2 sequences are LNHDA and SQIVND (reference sequence). The ends were cut back, 7 bases at V and 7 bases at J, with 14 bases in the middle. The CDR3 is made up of 13 amino acids.